A selection of T cell receptor beta chains follows, all from one sample in a study of blood T cell repertoires in COVID-19. Here immunoSEQ multiplex PCR was the method, and the copy in TCRdb shows in-frame clones only, minus some. Of roughly 190,000 clones listed, 75% to 90% are singletons. The source material was peripheral blood. The receptors were gathered from a woman in her 40s with acute or convalescent COVID-19. CDR3s include the opening cysteine and the closing phenylalanine or tryptophan. The order of the fields is CDR3 DNA, CDR3 protein, clone size, V gene, D gene, J gene. D genes are given only for firm matches. Some rows have no size entry. The others give once, few or many, or a class for an expanded clone.

TGTGCCAGCAGACCACTAAACACTGAAGCTTTCTTT,CASRPLNTEAFF,NA,TRBV28,NA,TRBJ1-1
TGTGCCAGCAGGGGAGTCTATAATTCACCCCTCCACTTT,CASRGVYNSPLHF,NA,TRBV25-1,NA,TRBJ1-6
TGTGCCAGCTCACGCATCGCAGCGAGCGGGGCATTTCAAGAGACCCAGTACTTC,CASSRIAASGAFQETQYF,NA,TRBV18,TRBD2,TRBJ2-5
TGCAGTGCTAGTGATAGTCGCACAGATACGCAGTATTTT,CSASDSRTDTQYF,NA,TRBV20-1,NA,TRBJ2-3
TGTGCCAGCAGCTCATCAAATAACTATGGCTACACCTTC,CASSSSNNYGYTF,few,TRBV7-9,NA,TRBJ1-2
TGCAGCGTTGCAAGGGAGGGGGACACTGAAGCTTTCTTT,CSVAREGDTEAFF,many,TRBV29-1,NA,TRBJ1-1
TGTGCCAGCAGCGACGGTCTTGACTTGCCCCCTGGAAACACCATATATTTT,CASSDGLDLPPGNTIYF,NA,TRBV5-4,NA,TRBJ1-3
TGTGCCAGCAGCGTAGGGGTGGGGGGGTCACCCCTCCACTTT,CASSVGVGGSPLHF,few,TRBV9,NA,TRBJ1-6
TGTGCCAGCTCAAGGGCGGGAGAAGAGGATGAGCAGTTCTTC,CASSRAGEEDEQFF,NA,TRBV18,TRBD2,TRBJ2-1
TGTGCCAGCAGTTACGGCGGTAGCAATCAGCCCCAGCATTTT,CASSYGGSNQPQHF,NA,TRBV6-5,NA,TRBJ1-5
TGTGCCAGCAGCCTACTAGCGGGAGGGCCGGAGAATGAGCAGTTCTTC,CASSLLAGGPENEQFF,few,TRBV3-1/TRBV3-2,TRBD2,TRBJ2-1
TGCAGCGTCGGACAGGGGCGGTATGGCTACACCTTC,CSVGQGRYGYTF,NA,TRBV29-1,TRBD1,TRBJ1-2
TGTGCCAGCACCGGGGACAGCTCCTACGAGCAGTACTTC,CASTGDSSYEQYF,NA,TRBV3-1/TRBV3-2,TRBD1,TRBJ2-7
TGTGCCAGCAGCCAAAGCGGGGGGGCCACCGAGCAGTACTTC,CASSQSGGATEQYF,NA,TRBV7-6,TRBD2,TRBJ2-7
TGCGCCAGCAGCCAAGCGACTCCAGATACGCAGTATTTT,CASSQATPDTQYF,NA,TRBV4-1,NA,TRBJ2-3
TGTGCCAGCAGTTCACGTCGAGGTGAGCAGTTCTTC,CASSSRRGEQFF,few,TRBV12-3/TRBV12-4,NA,TRBJ2-1
TGTGCCAGCAGTTTATTCATTTTGGCAGGCCATGGCTACACCTTC,CASSLFILAGHGYTF,NA,TRBV28,NA,TRBJ1-2
TGTGCCAGCAGTTCCTACCTAGGGAACACTGAAGCTTTCTTT,CASSSYLGNTEAFF,NA,TRBV6-5,NA,TRBJ1-1
TGTGCCAGCAGCTTAACCGGGTTGGAGACCCAGTACTTC,CASSLTGLETQYF,NA,TRBV11-2,NA,TRBJ2-5
TGTGCCAGCAGCCTGTACAGGCTCGGCAATTCACCCCTCCACTTT,CASSLYRLGNSPLHF,once,TRBV2,NA,TRBJ1-6
TGTGCCAGCAGTGAAGCGCGGCCGGGTGAGCAGTTCTTC,CASSEARPGEQFF,few,TRBV6-1,NA,TRBJ2-1
TGTGCCAGCTCACCAGCAACTATCAGGACAGGGGGGGGCTACGAGCAGTACTTC,CASSPATIRTGGGYEQYF,NA,TRBV18,TRBD1,TRBJ2-7
TGTGCCAGCAGCCCCCCTCGTAAGACTAGCGGCTACACCTTC,CASSPPRKTSGYTF,few,TRBV3-1/TRBV3-2,NA,TRBJ1-2
TGTGCCAGCAGTGGGCTGTCCGGGACAGGGGTTGGCTACACCTTC,CASSGLSGTGVGYTF,NA,TRBV28,TRBD1,TRBJ1-2
TGCGCCAGCAGCTTGACAGGGGGCGCAGTGGCAGATACGCAGTATTTT,CASSLTGGAVADTQYF,once,TRBV5-1,TRBD1,TRBJ2-3
TGCGCCAGCAGCCTTTCCCGTGGGGCCAACGTCCTGACTTTC,CASSLSRGANVLTF,NA,TRBV4-1,NA,TRBJ2-6